This record covers a single TCR beta chain. Its antigen is still unknown. A junction end diverges from the germline sequence, so it may reflect a read error. TCRbeta CDR3 regions were amplified from genomic DNA using the immunoSEQ Assay, a bias-controlled multiplex PCR. In the authors' own workflow: The number of nucleated cells in each sample was estimated from the amplification of reference gene primers within the assay. Sequence reads were collapsed and filtered to measure the absolute abundance of every unique TCRbeta CDR3 rearrangement. For each sample, productive Simpson clonality was calculated as the square root of Simpson's diversity index across productive rearrangements. The source is immuneACCESS, and TCRdb retained only in-frame sequences with V and J called. Part of the clones is not carried over; for the studies checked, unresolved V genes explain less than half of this, and the remainder is unexplained. V and J calls and clone size are those listed in that table; D and trimming were worked out from the DNA. This sample holds approximately 190,000 clones; approximately 91% were observed only once. Of the sample, approximately 2.3% falls within the top ten clones.

Based on the germline V gene, the CDR1 and CDR2 sequences are MNHEY and SVGAGI. Counted from cysteine to phenylalanine, this CDR3 has 13 amino acids. Just the 39-base CDR3 DNA is kept, in frame starting at base 1. These data are taken from a study of blood T cell repertoires in COVID-19 (dated by TCRdb to about 2020). Background for the entire study: The collaborator samples originated in the United States, Italy and Spain and spanned the acute and convalescent phases of COVID-19. HLA class I and class II types, where available, came from metadata supplied by the sample provider rather than from assay-based typing. The samples were drawn from the first 160 participants of the ongoing ImmuneRACE study and from under 1,500 subjects provided by 6 global collaborators. The prospective study material was composed of cDNA or gDNA derived from T cells, B-cell-depleted T cells, or PBMCs. The dataset comprised deeply sampled blood TCRbeta repertoires from subjects exposed to, actively infected with, or recovered from COVID-19. Sample metadata almost always included a de-identified subject ID, COVID-19 status, age in years and sex. The repertoires were released in a freely available public database intended as a resource for research on the immune response to SARS-CoV-2. Overall study results and their limits: The amount of clinical and demographic metadata varied by source and participant and was provided uncurated.

Collaborating institutions collected whole blood in K2EDTA tubes following their own protocols. For TCRbeta analysis, collaborators shipped samples as frozen whole blood, isolated PBMCs, or DNA extracted from either of those sample types. The TCR originated in a man in his sixties or seventies with active or convalescent COVID-19. Sequencing was carried out using peripheral blood. This chain is built from TRBV6-5 and TRBJ1-6, with 8 junctional bases fitting TRBD1. The CDR3 protein sequence reads: CASRGPGNSPLHF. The DNA sequence reads TGTGCAAGCAGGGGGCCGGGTAATTCACCCCTCCACTTT.